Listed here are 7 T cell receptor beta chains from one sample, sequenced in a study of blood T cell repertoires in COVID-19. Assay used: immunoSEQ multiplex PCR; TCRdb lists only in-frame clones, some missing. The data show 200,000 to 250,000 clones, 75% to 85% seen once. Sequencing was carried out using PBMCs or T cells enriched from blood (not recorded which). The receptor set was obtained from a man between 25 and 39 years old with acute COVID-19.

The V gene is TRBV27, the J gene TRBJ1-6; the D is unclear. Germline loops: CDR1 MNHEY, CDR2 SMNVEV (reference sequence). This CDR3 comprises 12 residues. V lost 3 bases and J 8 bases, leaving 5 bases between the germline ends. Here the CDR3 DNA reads TGTGCCAGCAGTTTTCGGGATTCACCCCTCCACTTT. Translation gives CASSFRDSPLHF.

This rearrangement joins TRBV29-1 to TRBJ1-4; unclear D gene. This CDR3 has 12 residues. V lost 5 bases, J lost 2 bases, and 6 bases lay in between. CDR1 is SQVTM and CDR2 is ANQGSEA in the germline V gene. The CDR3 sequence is CSVTQTNEKLFF. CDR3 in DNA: TGCAGCGTTACACAGACTAATGAAAAACTGTTTTTT.

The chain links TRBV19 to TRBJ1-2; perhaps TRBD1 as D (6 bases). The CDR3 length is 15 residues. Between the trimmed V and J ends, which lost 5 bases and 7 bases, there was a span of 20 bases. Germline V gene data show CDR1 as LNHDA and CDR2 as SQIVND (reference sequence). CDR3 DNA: TGTGCCAGTAGTTTTAACAGGGTTTCTGCGGGTGGCTACACCTTC. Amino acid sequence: CASSFNRVSAGGYTF.

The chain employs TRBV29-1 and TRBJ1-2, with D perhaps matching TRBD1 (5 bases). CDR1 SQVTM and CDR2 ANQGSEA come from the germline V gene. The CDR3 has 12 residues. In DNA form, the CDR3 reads TGCACCGGAGGCGAGGGGAGCGATGGCTACACCTTC. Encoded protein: CTGGEGSDGYTF. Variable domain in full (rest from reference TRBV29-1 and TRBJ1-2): SAVISQKPSRDICQRGTSLTIQCQVDSQVTMMFWYRQQPGQSLTLIATANQGSEATYESGFVIDKFPISRPNLTFSTLTVSNMSPEDSSIYLCTGGEGSDGYTFGSGTRLTVV.

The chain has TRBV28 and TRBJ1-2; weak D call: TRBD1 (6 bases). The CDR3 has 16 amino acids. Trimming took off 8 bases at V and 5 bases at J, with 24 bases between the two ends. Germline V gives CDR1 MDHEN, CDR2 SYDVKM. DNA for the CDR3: TGTGCCAGCTGGTTCGGGGGGGCGGGAAATCATTATGGCTACACCTTC. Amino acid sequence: CASWFGGAGNHYGYTF.

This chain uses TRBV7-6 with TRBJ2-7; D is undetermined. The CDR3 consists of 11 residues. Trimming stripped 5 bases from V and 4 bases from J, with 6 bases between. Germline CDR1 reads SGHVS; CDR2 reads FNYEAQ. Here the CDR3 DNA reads TGTGCCAGCAGCGCACAGTACGAGCAGTACTTC. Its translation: CASSAQYEQYF.

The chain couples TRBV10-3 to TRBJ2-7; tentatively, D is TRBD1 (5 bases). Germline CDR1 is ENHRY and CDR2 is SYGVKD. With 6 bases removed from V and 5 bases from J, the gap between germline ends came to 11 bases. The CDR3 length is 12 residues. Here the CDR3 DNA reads TGTGCCATCAGGGGGCAGAATGACGAGCAGTACTTC. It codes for CAIRGQNDEQYF.